The sequence of this T cell receptor beta chain was determined in a study of T cells in Graves' hyperthyroidism and ophthalmopathy. CDR1 and CDR2 from the germline V gene are SGDLS and YYNGEE. The CDR3 loop spans 13 amino acids. Between the trimmed V and J ends, which lost 0 bases and 5 bases, there was a span of 8 bases. This clonotype was counted at least ten times. TCR beta CDR3 regions were amplified from RNA transcripts. Researchers ran a first-round RT-PCR on the TCR CDR3 using the HTBI primer set. MiXCR, applied by TCRdb to the multiplex PCR reads, yields one record per CDR3 protein. This table has around 190,000 distinct CDR3 sequences, about 15% appearing once.

This rearrangement joins TRBV9 to TRBJ2-5, with D unresolved. The TCR was taken from a woman between 50 and 59 years old with Graves' hyperthyroidism. The sample was blood. The CDR3 bases are TGTGCCAGCAGCGTAGCTTCCGGGGAGACCCAGTACTTC. Encoded protein: CASSVASGETQYF.